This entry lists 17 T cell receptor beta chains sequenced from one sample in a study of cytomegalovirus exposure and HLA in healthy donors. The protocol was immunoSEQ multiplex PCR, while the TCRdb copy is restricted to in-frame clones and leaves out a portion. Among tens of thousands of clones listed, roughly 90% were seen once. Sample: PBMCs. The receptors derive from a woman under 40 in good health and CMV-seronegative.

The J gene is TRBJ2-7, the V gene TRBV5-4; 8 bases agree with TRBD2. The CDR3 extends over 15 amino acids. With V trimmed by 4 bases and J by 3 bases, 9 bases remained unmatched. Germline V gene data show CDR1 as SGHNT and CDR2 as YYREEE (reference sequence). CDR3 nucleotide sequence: TGTGCCAGCAGCCCGAGAAGCGGGAGCTACTACGAGCAGTACTTC. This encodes CASSPRSGSYYEQYF.

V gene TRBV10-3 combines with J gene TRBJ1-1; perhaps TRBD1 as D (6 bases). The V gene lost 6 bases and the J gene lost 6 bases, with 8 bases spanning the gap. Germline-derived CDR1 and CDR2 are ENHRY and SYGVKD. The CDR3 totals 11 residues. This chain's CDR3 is CAISKGAEAFF. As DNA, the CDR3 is TGTGCCATCAGCAAGGGGGCTGAAGCTTTCTTT.

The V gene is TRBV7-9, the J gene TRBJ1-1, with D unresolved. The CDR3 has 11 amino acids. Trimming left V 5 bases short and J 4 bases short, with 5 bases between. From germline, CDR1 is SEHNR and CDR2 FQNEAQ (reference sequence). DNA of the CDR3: TGTGCCAGCAGCCCCGTCACTGAAGCTTTCTTT. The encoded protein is CASSPVTEAFF.

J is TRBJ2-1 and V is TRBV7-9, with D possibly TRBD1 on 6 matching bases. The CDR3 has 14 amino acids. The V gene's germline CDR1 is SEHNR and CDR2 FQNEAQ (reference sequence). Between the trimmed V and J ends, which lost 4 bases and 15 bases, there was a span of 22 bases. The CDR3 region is CASSSLGALPQGFF. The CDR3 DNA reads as TGTGCCAGCAGCTCCCTGGGGGCCTTACCACAGGGGTTCTTC.

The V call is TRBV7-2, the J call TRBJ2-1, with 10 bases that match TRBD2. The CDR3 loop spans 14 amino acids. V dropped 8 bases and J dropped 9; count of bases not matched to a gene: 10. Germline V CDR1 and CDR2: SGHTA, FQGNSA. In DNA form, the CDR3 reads TGTGCCAGCGGGGAAAGCGGGAGGGCCCTTGAGCAGTTCTTC. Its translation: CASGESGRALEQFF.

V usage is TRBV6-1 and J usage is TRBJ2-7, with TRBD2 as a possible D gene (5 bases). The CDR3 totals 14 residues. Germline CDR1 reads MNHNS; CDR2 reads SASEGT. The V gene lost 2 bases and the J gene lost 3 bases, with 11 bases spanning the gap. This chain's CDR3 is CASSESLASYEQYF. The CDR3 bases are TGTGCCAGCAGTGAAAGCCTAGCCAGCTACGAGCAGTACTTC.

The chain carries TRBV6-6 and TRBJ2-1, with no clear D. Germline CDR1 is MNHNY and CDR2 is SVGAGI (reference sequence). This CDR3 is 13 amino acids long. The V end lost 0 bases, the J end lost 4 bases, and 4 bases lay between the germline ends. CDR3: CASSYSSYNEQFF. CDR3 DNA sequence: TGTGCCAGCAGTTACTCGAGTTACAATGAGCAGTTCTTC.

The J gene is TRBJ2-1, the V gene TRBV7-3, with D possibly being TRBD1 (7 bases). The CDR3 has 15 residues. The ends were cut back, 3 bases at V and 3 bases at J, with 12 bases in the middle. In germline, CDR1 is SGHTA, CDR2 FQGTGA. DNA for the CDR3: TGTGCCAGCAGCTTTGCAGGGGGGATCTACAATGAGCAGTTCTTC. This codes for CASSFAGGIYNEQFF.

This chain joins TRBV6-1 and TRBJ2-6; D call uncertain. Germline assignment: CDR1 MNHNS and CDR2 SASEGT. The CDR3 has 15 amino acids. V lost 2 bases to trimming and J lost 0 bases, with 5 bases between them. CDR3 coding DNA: TGTGCCAGCAGTGAACGGAGCTCTGGGGCCAACGTCCTGACTTTC. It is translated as CASSERSSGANVLTF.

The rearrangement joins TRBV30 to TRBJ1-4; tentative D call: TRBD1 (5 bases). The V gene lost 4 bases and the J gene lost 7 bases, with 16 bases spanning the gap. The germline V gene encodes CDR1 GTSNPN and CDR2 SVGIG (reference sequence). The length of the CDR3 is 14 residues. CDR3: CAWTFGPGGEKLFF. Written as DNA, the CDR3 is TGTGCCTGGACGTTCGGACCGGGGGGTGAAAAACTGTTTTTT.

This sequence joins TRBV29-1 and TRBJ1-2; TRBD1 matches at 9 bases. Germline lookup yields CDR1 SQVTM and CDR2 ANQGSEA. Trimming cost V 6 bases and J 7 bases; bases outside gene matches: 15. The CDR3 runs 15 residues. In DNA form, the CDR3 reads TGCAGCGTGCGCGATACAGGGACAGGGATTTTTGGCTACACCTTC. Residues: CSVRDTGTGIFGYTF. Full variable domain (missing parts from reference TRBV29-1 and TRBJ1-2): SAVISQKPSRDICQRGTSLTIQCQVDSQVTMMFWYRQQPGQSLTLIATANQGSEATYESGFVIDKFPISRPNLTFSTLTVSNMSPEDSSIYLCSVRDTGTGIFGYTFGSGTRLTVV.

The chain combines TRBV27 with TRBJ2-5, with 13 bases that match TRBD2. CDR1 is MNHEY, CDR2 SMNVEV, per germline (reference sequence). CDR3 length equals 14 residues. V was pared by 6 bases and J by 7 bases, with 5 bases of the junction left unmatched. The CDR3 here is CASRGLAGSVTQYF. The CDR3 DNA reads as TGTGCCAGCAGGGGACTAGCGGGATCGGTGACCCAGTACTTC.

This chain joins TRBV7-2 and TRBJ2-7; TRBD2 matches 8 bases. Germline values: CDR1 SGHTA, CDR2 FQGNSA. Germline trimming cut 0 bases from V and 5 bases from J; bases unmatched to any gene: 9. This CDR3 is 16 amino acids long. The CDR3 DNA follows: TGTGCCAGCAGCTTAGCCACCGGGGGGGCGGTCAACGAGCAGTACTTC. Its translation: CASSLATGGAVNEQYF.

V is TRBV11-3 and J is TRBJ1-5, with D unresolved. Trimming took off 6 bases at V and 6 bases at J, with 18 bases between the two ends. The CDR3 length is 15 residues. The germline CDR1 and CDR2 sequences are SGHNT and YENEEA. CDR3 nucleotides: TGTGCCAGCAGTTGCCGGGCCGGCGGGATTCAGCCCCAGCATTTT. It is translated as CASSCRAGGIQPQHF.

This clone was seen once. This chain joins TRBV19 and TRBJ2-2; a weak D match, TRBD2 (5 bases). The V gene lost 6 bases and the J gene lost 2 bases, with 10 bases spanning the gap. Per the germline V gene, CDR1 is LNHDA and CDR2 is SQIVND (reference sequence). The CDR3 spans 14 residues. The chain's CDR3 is CASRGLANTGELFF. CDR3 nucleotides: TGTGCCAGTAGGGGTCTAGCTAACACCGGGGAGCTGTTTTTT.

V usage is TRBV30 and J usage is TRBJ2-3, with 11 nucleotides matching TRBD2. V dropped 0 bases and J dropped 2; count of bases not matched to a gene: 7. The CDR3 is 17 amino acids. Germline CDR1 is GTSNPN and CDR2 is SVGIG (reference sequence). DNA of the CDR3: TGTGCCTGGAGTGTAGGTAGGACTAGCGGGTTCACAGATACGCAGTATTTT. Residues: CAWSVGRTSGFTDTQYF.

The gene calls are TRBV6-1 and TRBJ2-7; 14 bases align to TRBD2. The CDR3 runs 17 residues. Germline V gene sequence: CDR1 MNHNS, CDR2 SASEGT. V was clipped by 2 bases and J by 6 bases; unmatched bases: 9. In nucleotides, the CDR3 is TGTGCCAGCAGTGAAACCTCTCCGGGACTAGCGGGAGTCGAGCAGTACTTC. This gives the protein CASSETSPGLAGVEQYF.